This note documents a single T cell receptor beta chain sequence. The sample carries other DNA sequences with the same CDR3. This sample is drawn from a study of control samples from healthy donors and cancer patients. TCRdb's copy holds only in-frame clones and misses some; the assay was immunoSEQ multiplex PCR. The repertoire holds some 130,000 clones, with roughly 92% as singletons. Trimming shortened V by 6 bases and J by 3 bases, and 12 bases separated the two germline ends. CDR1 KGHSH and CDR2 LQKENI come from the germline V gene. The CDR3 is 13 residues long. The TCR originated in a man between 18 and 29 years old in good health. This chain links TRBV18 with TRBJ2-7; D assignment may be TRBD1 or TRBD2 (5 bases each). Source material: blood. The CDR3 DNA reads TGTGCCAGCTCCTCCGGGGCATTCTACGAGCAGTACTTC. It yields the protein CASSSGAFYEQYF.